What follows describes a single T cell receptor (beta chain). The sample comes from a study of shared clonotypes between healthy human individuals. Across the whole study: There were three CD4 naive, three CD4 memory, two CD8 naive and one CD8 memory plates per donor.

All the donors were Caucasian adults who lived in Nashville, Tennessee. This CDR3 region has 14 residues. The germline gives CDR1 MNHEY, CDR2 SVGAGI. V was shortened by 2 bases and J by 5 bases, with 10 bases between the two germline ends. Splitting of each subset's genomic DNA was done evenly across several immunoSEQ plates. This table comes from immunoSEQ multiplex PCR, and its TCRdb copy is limited to in-frame clones, with some not included. The data contain millions of clones, 85% to 95% of them singletons. The chain employs TRBV6-5 and TRBJ1-5; tentative D call: TRBD1 (6 bases). The sample was naive CD4+ T cells sorted from blood. Subset meaning: CD45RA+ positively selected. This TCR came from a man aged 18 to 30 in good health. The CDR3, as DNA: TGTGCCAGCAGTTACCGGAGGGGGGATCAGCCCCAGCATTTT. Protein: CASSYRRGDQPQHF.